This TCR beta chain was obtained from a study of cytomegalovirus exposure and HLA in healthy donors. Samples came from healthy bone marrow donors. Germline CDR1 SGHNT, CDR2 YYREEE (reference sequence). The CDR3 covers 13 residues. Between the trimmed V and J ends, which lost 4 bases and 1 base, there was a span of 5 bases. Broader study findings: Among the sequence variants, a highly shared cluster was likely an artifact of sequencing.

Concerning this clone: Its antigen is not known.

Amplification used 60 Vbeta primers and 13 Jbeta primers. Authors' analysis steps: In a later analysis, around 12 million of approximately 80 million unique beta chains occurred in at least two donors. Libraries were prepared by immunoSEQ multiplex PCR; TCRdb keeps only in-frame clonotypes and omits some of them. V and J calls and clone size are those listed in that table; D and trimming were worked out from the DNA. The data hold about 140,000 clones, with roughly three quarters observed a single time. Specimen: PBMCs. The chain uses TRBV5-4 and TRBJ2-2; D is ambiguous. The sequence came from a man aged 18 to 35 in good health and CMV-seronegative. This CDR3 reads CASSAVNTGELFF. DNA for the CDR3: TGTGCCAGCAGCGCAGTGAACACCGGGGAGCTGTTTTTT. The full variable domain, completed using reference TRBV5-4 and TRBJ2-2, is ETGVTQSPTHLIKTRGQQVTLRCSSQSGHNTVSWYQQALGQGPQFIFQYYREEENGRGNFPPRFSGLQFPNYSSELNVNALELDDSALYLCASSAVNTGELFFGEGSRLTVL.